This TCR beta chain was observed in a study of shared clonotypes between healthy human individuals. The data were produced by immunoSEQ multiplex PCR, yet TCRdb's version contains in-frame clones alone and is incomplete. The sample carries roughly 1,000,000 clones, about 80% recorded once. Trimming cost V 6 bases and J 1 base; bases outside gene matches: 8. The CDR3 is 16 amino acids. Germline CDR1 MRHNA, CDR2 SNTAGT. Sequenced sample: memory CD4+ T cells from PBMCs. Described subset: CD45RA-negative fraction. The V gene is TRBV6-4, the J gene TRBJ2-3; 9 nucleotides match TRBD2. The TCR sequence derives from a man in his late teens or twenties in good health. Some clones in this sample may be carry-over from other donors' samples. The CDR3 here is CASSLTIAGGTDTQYF. CDR3 in DNA: TGTGCCAGCAGCTTAACAATAGCGGGAGGCACAGATACGCAGTATTTT.